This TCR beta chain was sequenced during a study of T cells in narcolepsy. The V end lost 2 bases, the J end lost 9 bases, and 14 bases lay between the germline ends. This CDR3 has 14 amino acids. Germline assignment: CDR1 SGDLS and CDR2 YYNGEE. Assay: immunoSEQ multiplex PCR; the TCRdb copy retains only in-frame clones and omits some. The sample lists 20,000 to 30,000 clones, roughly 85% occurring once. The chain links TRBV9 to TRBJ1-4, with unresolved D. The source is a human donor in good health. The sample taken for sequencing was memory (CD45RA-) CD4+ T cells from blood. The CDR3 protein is CASSVDPDGKKLFF. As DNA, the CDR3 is TGTGCCAGCAGCGTGGACCCGGACGGTAAAAAACTGTTTTTT.